The next 16 T cell receptor beta chains were all read from a single sample in a study of identical twins. MiXCR, run by TCRdb on the 5' RACE reads, gives a single entry per CDR3 protein. The sample has approximately 490,000 distinct CDR3 sequences; 20% to 25% are singletons. These data also featured in a second study, about yellow fever vaccine responses in identical twins.

The sequencing sample was made of CD4+ T cells sorted from blood. Every receptor here comes from a young woman in good health.

The chain is built from TRBV2 and TRBJ2-4; D is unclear. Germline-derived CDR1 and CDR2 are SNHLY and FYNNEI. V lost 4 bases to trimming and J lost 0 bases, with 7 bases between them. The CDR3 loop spans 14 amino acids. CDR3 in DNA: TGTGCCAGCAGTGGCAGATTAGCCAAAAACATTCAGTACTTC. Residues: CASSGRLAKNIQYF.

V is TRBV5-1 and J is TRBJ2-4, with TRBD2 matching over 16 bases. The V gene end was trimmed by 4 bases and the J gene end by 0 bases; junction bases not matched to a gene: 10. The germline V gene has CDR1 SGHRS and CDR2 YFSETQ. This CDR3 is 20 amino acids long. CDR3 sequence reads: CASSPLLGLAGGLAKNIQYF. The CDR3 DNA sequence: TGCGCCAGCAGCCCGCTCCTGGGACTAGCGGGAGGGTTAGCCAAAAACATTCAGTACTTC.

The chain carries TRBV28 and TRBJ2-7; the match to TRBD2 covers 8 bases. Germline V CDR1 and CDR2: MDHEN, SYDVKM. The CDR3 length is 16 residues. The V segment lost 3 bases and the J segment 3 bases; nucleotides outside the gene matches: 10. CDR3 DNA: TGTGCCAGCAGTTTTGGGCTAGCGGGCCTTCACTACGAGCAGTACTTC. Its translation: CASSFGLAGLHYEQYF.

J is TRBJ2-1 and V is TRBV11-1, with 14 bases fitting TRBD2. Germline V gene sequence: CDR1 SGHAT, CDR2 FQDESV (reference sequence). This CDR3 region has 18 residues. The junction had 9 bases not matched to a gene; V was cut back by 3 bases and J by 5 bases. CDR3 bases: TGTGCCAGCAGCTTCCGGACTAGCGGGAGGTCGATCGACAATGAGCAGTTCTTC. Translation: CASSFRTSGRSIDNEQFF.

V and J are TRBV6-5 and TRBJ2-2; D uncertain. Germline assignment: CDR1 MNHEY and CDR2 SVGAGI. Trimming took off 4 bases at V and 2 bases at J, with 23 bases between the two ends. The CDR3 spans 19 residues. DNA of the CDR3: TGTGCCAGCAGTTCCCCTTCTTTGCTCTGGGCCGCCAACACCGGGGAGCTGTTTTTT. It is translated as CASSSPSLLWAANTGELFF.

The chain employs TRBV20-1 and TRBJ2-2; D is unclear. V dropped 2 bases and J dropped 4 bases, with 8 bases sitting between them. CDR3 length: 13 residues. CDR1 is DFQATT and CDR2 is SNEGSKA in the germline V gene (reference sequence). This chain's CDR3 is CSARRTGTGELFF. CDR3 DNA sequence: TGCAGTGCTAGACGGACGGGCACCGGGGAGCTGTTTTTT.

This clonotype was seen a handful of times. This chain links TRBV4-1 with TRBJ2-5; possible D gene TRBD2, 7 bases. The CDR3 totals 14 residues. Trimming took 2 bases from V and 7 from J, leaving 14 bases between them. The germline V gene has CDR1 MGHRA and CDR2 YSYEKL. The CDR3 DNA follows: TGCGCCAGCAGCCAATCGGAGGGGGGGGTGACCCAGTACTTC. It yields the protein CASSQSEGGVTQYF.

This clonotype occurred many times. V gene TRBV5-1 combines with J gene TRBJ2-4; D gene unclear. This CDR3 comprises 12 residues. Germline values: CDR1 SGHRS, CDR2 YFSETQ. V shed 0 bases and J shed 5 bases, with 3 bases lying between them. In nucleotides, the CDR3 is TGCGCCAGCAGCTTGGACGAAAACATTCAGTACTTC. Encoded protein: CASSLDENIQYF.

The V gene is TRBV24-1, the J gene TRBJ1-2; D is unclear. The CDR3 loop spans 15 amino acids. Germline CDR1 is KGHDR and CDR2 is SFDVKD. The V end lost 5 bases, the J end lost 3 bases, and 15 bases lay between the germline ends. This chain's CDR3 is CATSGAGKSDYGYTF. In nucleotides, the CDR3 is TGTGCCACCAGTGGGGCAGGCAAATCTGACTATGGCTACACCTTC.

This clonotype was counted ten times or more. This chain uses TRBV12-3 or TRBV12-4 with TRBJ1-1; a weak D match, TRBD1 (6 bases). The V gene lost 5 bases and the J gene lost 0 bases, with 10 bases spanning the gap. The CDR3 sequence is 14 residues long. The CDR3 is CASSRTAMNTEAFF. Here the CDR3 DNA reads TGTGCCAGCAGTCGGACAGCCATGAACACTGAAGCTTTCTTT.

This clonotype has just a few counts. The V call is TRBV6-2 or TRBV6-3, the J call TRBJ2-1, with TRBD2 matching 10 bases. The CDR3 is 16 amino acids. J lost 2 bases, V lost 4 bases, and 5 bases had no gene match. Looked up from germline, CDR1 is MNHEY and CDR2 is SVGEGT. CDR3 nucleotide sequence: TGTGCCAGCAGTTCCGGGACTAGCGTAACCTACAATGAGCAGTTCTTC. Its protein is CASSSGTSVTYNEQFF.

This clonotype has just a few counts. The chain links TRBV2 to TRBJ2-7, with D unclear. V was pared by 7 bases and J by 0 bases, with 16 bases between. The CDR3 loop spans 15 amino acids. From germline, CDR1 is SNHLY and CDR2 FYNNEI. The DNA of the CDR3 is TGTGCCAGCACCCTCCAGGAGATGGCCTCCTACGAGCAGTACTTC. Its translation: CASTLQEMASYEQYF. Drawing the rest from reference TRBV2 and TRBJ2-7, the complete variable domain is EPEVTQTPSHQVTQMGQEVILRCVPISNHLYFYWYRQILGQKVEFLVSFYNNEISEKSEIFDDQFSVERPDGSNFTLKIRSTKLEDSAMYFCASTLQEMASYEQYFGPGTRLTVT.

The rearrangement links TRBV12-3 or TRBV12-4 to TRBJ2-2; 7 positions agree with TRBD2. V lost 3 bases, J lost 6 bases, and 7 bases stayed unmatched. The CDR3 is 15 residues long. CDR3 DNA: TGTGCCAGCAGTTTGGTGTTGGGAGGGGCCGGGGAGCTGTTTTTT. Amino acids: CASSLVLGGAGELFF.

V is TRBV20-1 and J is TRBJ2-7; weak D call: TRBD1 (6 bases). V lost 0 bases and J lost 3, with 15 bases in between. Germline values: CDR1 DFQATT, CDR2 SNEGSKA (reference sequence). The length of the CDR3 is 15 residues. The DNA of the CDR3 is TGCAGTGCTAGAGACGAAAACAGGGACAACTACGAGCAGTACTTC. Its translation is CSARDENRDNYEQYF.

This clonotype occurred many times. The genes are TRBV12-3 or TRBV12-4 and TRBJ2-7; 8 bases fit TRBD1. The CDR3 sequence is 13 residues long. Trimming at V came to 4 bases and at J to 1 base, leaving 0 bases not matched to a gene. CDR3 sequence reads: CASSWDRSYEQYF. CDR3 DNA sequence: TGTGCCAGCAGTTGGGACAGGTCCTACGAGCAGTACTTC.

The genes are TRBV20-1 and TRBJ2-2; D uncertain. The V end lost 0 bases, the J end lost 0 bases, and 11 bases lay between the germline ends. Germline lookup yields CDR1 DFQATT and CDR2 SNEGSKA (reference sequence). There are 16 residues in the CDR3. CDR3 in DNA: TGCAGTGCTAGAGATCATGAGACCACGAACACCGGGGAGCTGTTTTTT. Translation gives CSARDHETTNTGELFF.